Below, 25 T cell receptor beta chains from the same sample are listed, as sequenced in a study of CD39 and CD103 CD8 tumor-infiltrating T cells. TCRdb keeps only in-frame clones here, not all; method: immunoSEQ multiplex PCR. This table holds some 2,400 clones, approximately 70% found once. Sequencing was performed on CD39- CD103- CD8+ T cells sorted from the tumor. Indicated subset: CD103-CD39- double-negative CD45RA- CD8 T cells. All receptors come from a human donor with head and neck squamous cell carcinoma.

V gene TRBV6-1 combines with J gene TRBJ1-2; D not resolved. Trimming took off 2 bases at V and 6 bases at J, with 4 bases between the two ends. The germline V gene encodes CDR1 MNHNS and CDR2 SASEGT. This CDR3 comprises 11 residues. The CDR3 nucleotides are TGTGCCAGCAGTGAATATGATGGCTACACCTTC. This gives the protein CASSEYDGYTF.

CDR3 amino acids: CASSYGRYNEQFF. The CDR3, as DNA: TGTGCCAGCAGTTACGGTCGCTACAATGAGCAGTTCTTC. V usage is TRBV6-5 and J usage is TRBJ2-1; D unresolved. The V end was cut by 2 bases, the J end by 3 bases, with 5 bases between. This CDR3 spans 13 amino acids. CDR1 is MNHEY, CDR2 SVGAGI, per germline.

The genes are TRBV10-1 and TRBJ2-7; D call uncertain. The V gene's germline CDR1 is WNHNN and CDR2 SYGVQD (reference sequence). The V end lost 2 bases, the J end lost 2 bases, and 13 bases lay between the germline ends. This CDR3 comprises 15 residues. DNA of the CDR3: TGCGCCAGCAGTGAGGGCCCCCCGCCCACCTACGAGCAGTACTTC. Its protein product is CASSEGPPPTYEQYF.

CDR3 residues: CASSVVGTGDYEQYF. Here the CDR3 DNA reads TGTGCCAGCAGCGTAGTCGGGACAGGGGATTACGAGCAGTACTTC. The V and J genes are TRBV9 and TRBJ2-7; 10 bases are shared with TRBD1. Germline CDR1 and CDR2: SGDLS and YYNGEE. The CDR3 sequence is 15 residues long. Trimming cost V 0 bases and J 4 bases; bases outside gene matches: 4.

The sample holds a few counts of this clone. This rearrangement joins TRBV28 to TRBJ2-7; the match to TRBD1 covers 7 bases. This CDR3 has 13 amino acids. Per germline, CDR1 MDHEN and CDR2 SYDVKM. The trim removed 3 bases at V and 3 bases at J, leaving 2 bases unmatched. CDR3 bases: TGTGCCAGCAGTTTTCAGGGGGTCTACGAGCAGTACTTC. Protein sequence: CASSFQGVYEQYF.

V and J are TRBV27 and TRBJ1-2; maybe TRBD1 (6 bases). Germline V gene lookup returns CDR1 MNHEY and CDR2 SMNVEV (reference sequence). V dropped 8 bases and J dropped 4 bases, with 17 bases sitting between them. The CDR3 extends over 14 amino acids. The CDR3 sequence is CASSLGGQTYGYTF. The CDR3 DNA reads as TGTGCCAGCTCCCTCGGTGGACAGACCTATGGCTACACCTTC.

This sequence joins TRBV2 and TRBJ2-3, with TRBD2 matching 7 bases. Germline V CDR1 and CDR2: SNHLY, FYNNEI. The CDR3 has 14 amino acids. J lost 4 bases, V lost 8 bases, and 9 bases had no gene match. The CDR3 region is CASPGGLAPDTQYF. DNA of the CDR3: TGTGCCAGCCCGGGGGGATTGGCCCCAGATACGCAGTATTTT.

The chain combines TRBV29-1 with TRBJ2-1; 8 nucleotides align to TRBD1. The CDR3 contains 11 residues. V trimming: 6 bases; J trimming: 16 bases; junction bases outside the gene matches: 11. Germline lookup yields CDR1 SQVTM and CDR2 ANQGSEA. In DNA form, the CDR3 reads TGCAGCGTCGGACAGGGTTGGGATAGATTCTTC. It codes for CSVGQGWDRFF.

The chain recombines TRBV5-1 with TRBJ2-1; 7 bases agree with TRBD1. CDR1 and CDR2 from the germline V gene are SGHRS and YFSETQ. This CDR3 is 12 amino acids long. V lost 0 bases, J lost 15 bases, and 6 bases stayed unmatched. CDR3: CASSLEQGIWFF. CDR3 in DNA: TGCGCCAGCAGCTTGGAACAGGGGATTTGGTTCTTC.

V and J are TRBV19 and TRBJ2-1, with TRBD1 matching 7 bases. V gave up 8 bases and J gave up 0 bases; unmatched junction bases: 4. This CDR3 is built from 14 residues. Germline-derived CDR1 and CDR2 are LNHDA and SQIVND (reference sequence). In nucleotides, the CDR3 is TGTGCCAGTGAGACAGGGAGCTCCTACAATGAGCAGTTCTTC. It codes for CASETGSSYNEQFF.

The V gene is TRBV5-1, the J gene TRBJ2-7; 7 nucleotides agree with TRBD1. V shed 6 bases and J 3 bases; nucleotides not matched to a gene: 12. Germline V gives CDR1 SGHRS, CDR2 YFSETQ. This CDR3 comprises 15 residues. CDR3 DNA: TGCGCCAGCACGACCGAACCAGGGGGATACTACGAGCAGTACTTC. Translated, it gives CASTTEPGGYYEQYF.

Details on this clone: The sample has other DNA sequences that encode this CDR3 too. The chain has TRBV7-2 and TRBJ1-1; possible D gene TRBD1, 5 bases. V shed 1 base and J shed 10 bases, with 13 bases lying between them. The CDR3 extends over 13 amino acids. Germline V gives CDR1 SGHTA, CDR2 FQGNSA. CDR3 bases: TGTGCCAGCAGCTTAGGGGGACCGGAGCTAGCTTTCTTT. It is translated as CASSLGGPELAFF. The variable domain in full, with the rest retrieved from reference TRBV7-2 and TRBJ1-1, is GAGVSQSPSNKVTEKGKDVELRCDPISGHTALYWYRQSLGQGLEFLIYFQGNSAPDKSGLPSDRFSAERTGGSVSTLTIQRTQQEDSAVYLCASSLGGPELAFFGQGTRLTVV.

This chain uses TRBV29-1 with TRBJ2-7, with no clear D. CDR3 length equals 12 residues. Between the trimmed V and J ends, which lost 2 bases and 4 bases, there was a span of 9 bases. Germline V lookup: CDR1 SQVTM, CDR2 ANQGSEA. In DNA form, the CDR3 reads TGCAGCGTTGAAAATACAGAGTACGAGCAGTACTTC. As protein: CSVENTEYEQYF.

The chain joins TRBV27 to TRBJ2-3; the D is unclear. This CDR3 spans 15 amino acids. Between the trimmed V and J ends, which lost 2 bases and 2 bases, there was a span of 11 bases. The germline V gene has CDR1 MNHEY and CDR2 SMNVEV (reference sequence). The CDR3 is CASSLGLLTTDTQYF. The DNA of the CDR3 is TGTGCCAGCAGTTTAGGCTTGCTGACCACAGATACGCAGTATTTT.

The genes are TRBV14 and TRBJ2-3; tentatively, D is TRBD1 (6 bases). This CDR3 region has 16 residues. Germline CDR1 SGHDN, CDR2 FVKESK. Trimming cost V 1 base and J 6 bases, with 17 bases left between them. CDR3 sequence: CASSQVYTGILDTQYF. In DNA form, the CDR3 reads TGTGCCAGCAGCCAAGTCTATACAGGGATATTGGATACGCAGTATTTT.

This clone is large. The gene calls are TRBV7-8 and TRBJ1-2; D gene unclear. The germline gives CDR1 SGHVS, CDR2 FQNEAQ. The CDR3 has 15 residues. The V end was cut by 6 bases, the J end by 0 bases, with 14 bases between. The CDR3 loop is CASSIGMAANYGYTF. CDR3 nucleotide sequence: TGTGCCAGCAGTATAGGGATGGCAGCTAACTATGGCTACACCTTC.

The chain couples TRBV7-6 to TRBJ1-3; D possibly corresponds to TRBD1 (5 bases). From germline, CDR1 is SGHVS and CDR2 FNYEAQ. The CDR3 is made up of 13 amino acids. V lost 4 bases and J lost 7, with 11 bases in between. In DNA, the CDR3 is TGTGCCAGCAGCTCTGGGACCCACAACACCATATATTTT. Its translation is CASSSGTHNTIYF.

This clone was counted a single time. The genes are TRBV7-6 and TRBJ2-7; the match to TRBD1 covers 7 bases. The germline V gene encodes CDR1 SGHVS and CDR2 FNYEAQ. The CDR3 totals 18 residues. Trimming removed 2 bases from V and 0 bases from J; junction bases left unmatched: 13. As DNA, the CDR3 is TGTGCCAGCAGCTTAAGTTTCGGGACAGTTTCGAGCTCCTACGAGCAGTACTTC. Amino acid sequence: CASSLSFGTVSSSYEQYF.

In nucleotides, the CDR3 is TGTGCCAGCAGTTATAGTAAGGACAGATTGGGGAGCACAGATACGCAGTATTTT. Encoded protein: CASSYSKDRLGSTDTQYF. V is TRBV2 and J is TRBJ2-3, with D perhaps TRBD1 (6 bases). This CDR3 has 18 residues. V dropped 5 bases and J dropped 0 bases, with 21 bases sitting between them. The germline V gene has CDR1 SNHLY and CDR2 FYNNEI.

This chain joins TRBV6-5 and TRBJ2-1, with a possible D match to TRBD2 (5 bases). There are 14 residues in the CDR3. Germline-derived CDR1 and CDR2 are MNHEY and SVGAGI. The V and J ends lost 5 bases and 5 bases respectively, with 13 bases between them. CDR3 protein: CASSPHTGDNEQFF. The CDR3 bases are TGTGCCAGCAGTCCCCACACCGGGGACAATGAGCAGTTCTTC.

In DNA, the CDR3 is TGTGCCTGGAGTGAAGATGGGTTCACGGGCCCCTACAATGAGCAGTTCTTC. It is translated as CAWSEDGFTGPYNEQFF. The chain joins TRBV30 to TRBJ2-1; D not certain. Germline CDR1 and CDR2: GTSNPN and SVGIG (reference sequence). Trimming took 1 base from V and 2 from J, leaving 18 bases between them. The CDR3 runs to 17 residues. The full variable domain, in which reference TRBV30 and TRBJ2-1 provide the parts outside the CDR3, is SQTIHQWPATLVQPVGSPLSLECTVEGTSNPNLYWYRQAAGRGLQLLFYSVGIGQISSEVPQNLSASRPQDRQFILSSKKLLLSDSGFYLCAWSEDGFTGPYNEQFFGPGTRLTVL.

This clone was recorded once. The rearrangement uses TRBV6-5 and TRBJ1-2; D may be TRBD1 (6 bases). The CDR3 is made up of 15 amino acids. V shed 7 bases and J shed 4 bases, with 19 bases lying between them. Germline loops: CDR1 MNHEY, CDR2 SVGAGI. CDR3 sequence: CASTPGQGFRYGYTF. The DNA of the CDR3 is TGTGCCAGCACCCCGGGACAAGGGTTCCGCTATGGCTACACCTTC.

The J gene is TRBJ2-3, the V gene TRBV11-2, with TRBD1 identical over 7 bases. V trimming: 5 bases; J trimming: 0 bases; junction bases outside the gene matches: 11. Germline lookup yields CDR1 SGHAT and CDR2 FQNNGV. This CDR3 is built from 17 residues. The CDR3 DNA sequence: TGTGCCAGCAGCCATTTGTACGGGACAGCTAGCACAGATACGCAGTATTTT. Protein sequence: CASSHLYGTASTDTQYF. The variable domain in full, with the rest retrieved from reference TRBV11-2 and TRBJ2-3, is EAGVAQSPRYKIIEKRQSVAFWCNPISGHATLYWYQQILGQGPKLLIQFQNNGVVDDSQLPKDRFSAERLKGVDSTLKIQPAKLEDSAVYLCASSHLYGTASTDTQYFGPGTRLTVL.

The V gene is TRBV6-4, the J gene TRBJ2-7, with D uncertain. The CDR3 extends over 14 amino acids. Trimming left V 7 bases short and J 0 bases short, with 13 bases between. The germline gives CDR1 MRHNA, CDR2 SNTAGT. The CDR3 DNA follows: TGTGCCAGCATGCCCGGCCCTAGCTCCTACGAGCAGTACTTC. This encodes CASMPGPSSYEQYF.

This chain connects TRBV29-1 to TRBJ2-1; the match to TRBD2 covers 10 bases. V trimming: 4 bases; J trimming: 7 bases; junction bases outside the gene matches: 25. The germline V gene encodes CDR1 SQVTM and CDR2 ANQGSEA. CDR3 length: 20 amino acids. The CDR3 here is CSVVLGSGGGPYRANNEQFF. In nucleotides, the CDR3 is TGCAGCGTTGTTTTAGGGAGCGGGGGGGGTCCGTACCGAGCAAATAATGAGCAGTTCTTC.